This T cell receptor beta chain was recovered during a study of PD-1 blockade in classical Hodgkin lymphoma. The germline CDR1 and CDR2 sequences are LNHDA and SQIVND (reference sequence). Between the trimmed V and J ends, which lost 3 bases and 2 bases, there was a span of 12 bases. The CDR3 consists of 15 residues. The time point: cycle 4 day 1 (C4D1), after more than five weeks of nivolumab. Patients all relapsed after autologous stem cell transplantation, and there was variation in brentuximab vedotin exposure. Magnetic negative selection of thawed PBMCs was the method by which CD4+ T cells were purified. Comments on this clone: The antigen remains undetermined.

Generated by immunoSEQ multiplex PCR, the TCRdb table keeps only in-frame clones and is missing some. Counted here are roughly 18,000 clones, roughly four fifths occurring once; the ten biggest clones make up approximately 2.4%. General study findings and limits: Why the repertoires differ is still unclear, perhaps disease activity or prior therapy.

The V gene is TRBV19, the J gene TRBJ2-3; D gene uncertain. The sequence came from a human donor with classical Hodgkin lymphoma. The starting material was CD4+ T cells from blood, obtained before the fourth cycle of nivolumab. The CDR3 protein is CASSIIIGITDTQYF. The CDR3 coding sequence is TGTGCCAGTAGTATCATCATAGGAATCACAGATACGCAGTATTTT. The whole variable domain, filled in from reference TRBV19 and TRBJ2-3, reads DGGITQSPKYLFRKEGQNVTLSCEQNLNHDAMYWYRQDPGQGLRLIYYSQIVNDFQKGDIAEGYSVSREKKESFPLTVTSAQKNPTAFYLCASSIIIGITDTQYFGPGTRLTVL.